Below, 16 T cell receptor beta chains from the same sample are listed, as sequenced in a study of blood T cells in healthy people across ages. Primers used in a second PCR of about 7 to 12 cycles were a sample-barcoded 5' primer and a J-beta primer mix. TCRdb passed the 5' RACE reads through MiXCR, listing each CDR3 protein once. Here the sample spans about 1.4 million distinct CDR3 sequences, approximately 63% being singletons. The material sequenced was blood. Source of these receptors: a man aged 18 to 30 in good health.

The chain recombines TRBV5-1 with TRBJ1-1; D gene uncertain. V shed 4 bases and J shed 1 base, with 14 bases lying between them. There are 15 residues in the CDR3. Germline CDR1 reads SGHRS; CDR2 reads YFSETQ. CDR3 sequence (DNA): TGCGCCAGCAGCGTGGCACCCCGGGGGAACACTGAAGCTTTCTTT. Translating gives CASSVAPRGNTEAFF.

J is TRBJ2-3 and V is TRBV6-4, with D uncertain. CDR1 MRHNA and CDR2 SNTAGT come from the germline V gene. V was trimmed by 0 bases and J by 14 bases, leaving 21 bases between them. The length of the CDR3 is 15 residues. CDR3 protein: CASSDSFAADGPSYF. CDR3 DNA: TGTGCCAGCAGTGACTCGTTCGCCGCGGATGGTCCGTCGTATTTT.

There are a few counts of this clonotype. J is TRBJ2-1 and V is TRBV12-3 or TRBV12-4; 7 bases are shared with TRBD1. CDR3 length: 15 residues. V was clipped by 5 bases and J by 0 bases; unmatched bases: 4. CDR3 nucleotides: TGTGCCAGCAGTAAAGACAGGGCCTCCTACAATGAGCAGTTCTTC. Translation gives CASSKDRASYNEQFF.

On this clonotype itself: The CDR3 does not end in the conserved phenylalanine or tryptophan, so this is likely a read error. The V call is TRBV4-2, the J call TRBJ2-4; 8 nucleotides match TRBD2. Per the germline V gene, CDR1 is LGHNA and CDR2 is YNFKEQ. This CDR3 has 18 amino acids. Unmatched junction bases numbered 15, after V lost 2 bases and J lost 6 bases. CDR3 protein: CASSQRTGGGGLGNIQYL. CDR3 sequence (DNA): TGTGCCAGCAGCCAAAGAACCGGGGGCGGGGGGCTGGGAAACATTCAGTACCTC.

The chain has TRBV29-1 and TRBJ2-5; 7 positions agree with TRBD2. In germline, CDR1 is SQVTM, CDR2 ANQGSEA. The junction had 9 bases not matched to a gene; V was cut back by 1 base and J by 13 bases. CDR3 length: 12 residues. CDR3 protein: CSVEAGGIVPYF. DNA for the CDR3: TGCAGCGTTGAAGCCGGGGGGATAGTCCCGTACTTC. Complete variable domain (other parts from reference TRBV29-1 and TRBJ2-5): SAVISQKPSRDICQRGTSLTIQCQVDSQVTMMFWYRQQPGQSLTLIATANQGSEATYESGFVIDKFPISRPNLTFSTLTVSNMSPEDSSIYLCSVEAGGIVPYFGPGTRLLVL.

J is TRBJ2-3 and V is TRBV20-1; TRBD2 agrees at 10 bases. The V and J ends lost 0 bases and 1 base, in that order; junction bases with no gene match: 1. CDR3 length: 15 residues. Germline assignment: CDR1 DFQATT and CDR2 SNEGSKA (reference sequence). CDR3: CSARDLAGGTDTQYF. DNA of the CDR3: TGCAGTGCTAGAGATCTAGCGGGGGGCACAGATACGCAGTATTTT.

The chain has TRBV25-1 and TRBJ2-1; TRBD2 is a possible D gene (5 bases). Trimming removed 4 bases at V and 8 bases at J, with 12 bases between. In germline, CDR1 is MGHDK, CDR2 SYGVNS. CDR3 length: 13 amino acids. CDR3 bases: TGTGCCAGCAGTGGCCTCGGGGTCGATGAGCAGTTCTTC. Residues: CASSGLGVDEQFF.

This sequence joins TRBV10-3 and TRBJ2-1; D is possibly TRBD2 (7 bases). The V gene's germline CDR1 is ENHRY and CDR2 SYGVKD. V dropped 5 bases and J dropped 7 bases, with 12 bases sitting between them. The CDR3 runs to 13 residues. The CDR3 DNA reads TGTGCCATCAGTACGGGGGGCGAGAATGAGCAGTTCTTC. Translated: CAISTGGENEQFF.

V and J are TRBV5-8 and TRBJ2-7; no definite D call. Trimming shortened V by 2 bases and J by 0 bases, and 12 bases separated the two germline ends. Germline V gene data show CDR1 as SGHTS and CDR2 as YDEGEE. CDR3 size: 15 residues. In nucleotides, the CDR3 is TGTGCCAGCAGCTTCCGGCGACAAAGCTCCTACGAGCAGTACTTC. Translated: CASSFRRQSSYEQYF.

The CDR3 sequence: CASSQDRTGREKLFF. The CDR3, as DNA: TGCGCCAGCAGCCAAGACCGGACAGGGCGGGAAAAACTGTTTTTT. The chain recombines TRBV4-3 with TRBJ1-4, with TRBD1 matching 8 bases. The CDR3 has 15 amino acids. V trimming: 0 bases; J trimming: 8 bases; junction bases outside the gene matches: 5. The germline V gene has CDR1 LGHNA and CDR2 YSLEER.

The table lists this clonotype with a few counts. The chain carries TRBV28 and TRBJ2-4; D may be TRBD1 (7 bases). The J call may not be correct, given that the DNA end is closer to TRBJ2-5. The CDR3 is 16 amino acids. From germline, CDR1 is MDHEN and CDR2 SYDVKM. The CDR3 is CASSFRSEGATETQYF. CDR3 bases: TGTGCCAGCAGTTTTAGATCGGAGGGGGCTACAGAGACCCAGTACTTC.

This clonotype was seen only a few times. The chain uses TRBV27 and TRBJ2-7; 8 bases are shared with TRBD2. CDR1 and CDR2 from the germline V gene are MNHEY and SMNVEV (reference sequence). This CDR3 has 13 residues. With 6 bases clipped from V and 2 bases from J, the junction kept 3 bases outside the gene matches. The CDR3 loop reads CASRASGPYEQYF. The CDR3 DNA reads TGTGCCAGCAGGGCTAGCGGGCCCTACGAGCAGTACTTC.

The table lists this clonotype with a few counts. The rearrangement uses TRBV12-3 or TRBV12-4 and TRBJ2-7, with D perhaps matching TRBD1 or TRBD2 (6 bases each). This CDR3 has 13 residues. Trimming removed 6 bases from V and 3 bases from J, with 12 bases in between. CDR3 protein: CASRRDKLYEQYF. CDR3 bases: TGTGCCAGCAGGCGGGACAAGCTCTACGAGCAGTACTTC.

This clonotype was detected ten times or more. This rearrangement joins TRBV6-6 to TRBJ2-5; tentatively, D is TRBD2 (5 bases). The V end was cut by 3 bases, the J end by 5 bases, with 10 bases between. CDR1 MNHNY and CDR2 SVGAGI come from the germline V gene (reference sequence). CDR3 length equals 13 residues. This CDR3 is CASSYSGVETQYF. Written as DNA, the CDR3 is TGTGCCAGCAGTTATTCCGGGGTGGAGACCCAGTACTTC.

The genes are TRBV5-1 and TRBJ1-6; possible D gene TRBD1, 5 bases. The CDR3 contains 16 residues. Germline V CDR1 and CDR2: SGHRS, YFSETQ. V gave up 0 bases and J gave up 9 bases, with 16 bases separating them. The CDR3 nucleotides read TGCGCCAGCAGCTTGGATCTGGCAGGGTCGTCTTCACCCCTCCACTTT. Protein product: CASSLDLAGSSSPLHF.

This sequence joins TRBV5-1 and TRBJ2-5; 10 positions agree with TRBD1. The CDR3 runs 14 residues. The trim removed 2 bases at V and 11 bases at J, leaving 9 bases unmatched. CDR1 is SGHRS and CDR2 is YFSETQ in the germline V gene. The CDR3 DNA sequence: TGCGCCAGCAGCTTTGGGACAGGGGAGAATGAGCAGTACTTC. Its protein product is CASSFGTGENEQYF.